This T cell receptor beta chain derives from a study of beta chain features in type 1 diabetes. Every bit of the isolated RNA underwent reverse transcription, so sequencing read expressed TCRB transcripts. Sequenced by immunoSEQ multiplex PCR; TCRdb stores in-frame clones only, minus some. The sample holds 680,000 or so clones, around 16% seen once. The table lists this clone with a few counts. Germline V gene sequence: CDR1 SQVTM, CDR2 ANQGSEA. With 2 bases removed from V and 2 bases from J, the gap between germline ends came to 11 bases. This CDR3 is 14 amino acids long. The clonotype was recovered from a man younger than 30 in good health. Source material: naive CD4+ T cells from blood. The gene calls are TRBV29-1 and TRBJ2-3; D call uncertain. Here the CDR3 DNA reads TGCAGCGTTGAAAGAGTGCCCATCACAGATACGCAGTATTTT. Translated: CSVERVPITDTQYF.